This TCR beta chain was identified during a study of cytomegalovirus exposure and HLA in healthy donors. Across the whole study: From HLA-typed donors, an early data release held tens of millions of unique TCRs.

Primers: 60 Vbeta forward and 13 Jbeta reverse. Produced via immunoSEQ multiplex PCR; TCRdb's table is partial and in-frame only. The repertoire includes fewer than 200,000 clones, 70% to 80% of them detected once, and 8.5% to 10% sits in the top ten. The V gene lost 7 bases and the J gene lost 7 bases, with 11 bases spanning the gap. CDR1 is MNHEY and CDR2 is SVGAGI in the germline V gene. This CDR3 contains 13 residues. The sample consisted of PBMCs. This sequence joins TRBV6-5 and TRBJ1-6, with D unresolved. This receptor was obtained from a man between 18 and 29 years old in good health and CMV-seropositive. The CDR3: CASTGGANSPLHF. CDR3 bases: TGTGCCAGCACCGGAGGAGCGAATTCACCCCTCCACTTT.